This TCR beta chain was sequenced for a study of T cell repertoires in cytomegalovirus infection. Study information: Indications came from public TCR beta signatures; they pointed to CMV infection and to a matching HLA type.

Overall study results and limits: Clonotype analysis showed dominance of the ex vivo response by HLA-C-restricted CMV-specific TCR beta clonotypes.

On this clonotype itself: What it binds is not known.

From the reads, TCRdb called clonotypes with MiXCR, one entry per CDR3 protein. The data show 150,000 to 200,000 distinct CDR3 sequences, roughly a fifth seen once. The source material was PBMCs. This receptor was identified in a human donor in good health (CMV status not recorded). Some clones in this sample may be carry-over from other donors' samples.

CDR3 sequence reads: CASTRAIFGGNIQYF. The CDR3, as DNA: TGTGCCAGCACCCGGGCCATCTTCGGTGGGAACATTCAGTACTTC. The genes are TRBV28 and TRBJ2-4; D unclear. The CDR3 totals 15 residues. Germline CDR1 reads MDHEN; CDR2 reads SYDVKM. V gave up 7 bases and J gave up 7 bases, with 20 bases separating them. The variable domain in full, with the rest retrieved from reference TRBV28 and TRBJ2-4, is DVKVTQSSRYLVKRTGEKVFLECVQDMDHENMFWYRQDPGLGLRLIYFSYDVKMKEKGDIPEGYSVSREKKERFSLILESASTNQTSMYLCASTRAIFGGNIQYFGAGTRLSVL.